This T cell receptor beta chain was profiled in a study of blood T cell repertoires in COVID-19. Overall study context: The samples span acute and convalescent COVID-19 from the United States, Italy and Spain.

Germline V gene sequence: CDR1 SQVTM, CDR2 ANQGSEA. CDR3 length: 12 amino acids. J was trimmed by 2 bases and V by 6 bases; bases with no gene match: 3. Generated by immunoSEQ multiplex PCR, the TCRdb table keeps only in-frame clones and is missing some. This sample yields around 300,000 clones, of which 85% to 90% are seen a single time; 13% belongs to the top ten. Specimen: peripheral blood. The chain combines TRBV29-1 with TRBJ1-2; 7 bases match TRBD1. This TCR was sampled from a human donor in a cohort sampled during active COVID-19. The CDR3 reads CSVTTGNYGYTF. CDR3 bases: TGCAGCGTCACGACAGGGAACTATGGCTACACCTTC.